This T cell receptor beta chain was recovered during a study of cytomegalovirus exposure and HLA in healthy donors. General study results and limits: TCR beta sequences reportedly predicted most subjects' HLA-A and HLA-B alleles accurately. Prior analysis indicated that the majority of TCR beta V segments exhibited productivity approximately 87% or approximately 30% of the time. Later analysis identified several of the most significant clusters that appeared linked to common viral pathogens.

This clone was observed once. Antigen: not known. The CDR3 runs 12 residues. Germline assignment: CDR1 SGHVS and CDR2 FQNEAQ. With 4 bases removed from V and 10 bases from J, the gap between germline ends came to 10 bases. PCR primers comprised 60 Vbeta and 13 Jbeta primers. Sequencing used immunoSEQ multiplex PCR; TCRdb keeps in-frame clones, though not all of them. The data show approximately 150,000 clones, roughly 80% seen once. What was sequenced was PBMCs. This TCR was sampled from a female donor in good health and CMV-seronegative. This chain links TRBV7-8 with TRBJ1-4, with unresolved D. As DNA, the CDR3 is TGTGCCAGCAGCTCGATTAGCGGAAAACTGTTTTTT. Protein product: CASSSISGKLFF.